Described below is a single T cell receptor beta chain sequence and its context. Reasons for excluding patients were uncontrolled infection, other autoimmune disease, pregnancy or lactation. RNA transcripts yielded amplified TCR beta CDR3 regions. The study used the HTBI primer set for a first-round RT-PCR of the TCR CDR3. TCRdb re-derived calls from the multiplex PCR reads in MiXCR, one entry per CDR3 protein. Seen here are roughly 600,000 distinct CDR3 sequences, roughly 15% observed once, and the top ten hold about an eighth. These data come from a study of T cells in Graves' hyperthyroidism and ophthalmopathy. The CDR3 is 17 residues long. Trimming took off 0 bases at V and 0 bases at J, with 15 bases between the two ends. Per germline, CDR1 MGHRA and CDR2 YSYEKL.

This clonotype was obtained from a woman in her 50s with Graves' ophthalmopathy. This chain connects TRBV4-1 to TRBJ2-7, with D possibly being TRBD1 (5 bases). Material: blood. This chain's CDR3 is CASSQEATRQSSYEQYF. The CDR3 region has the DNA TGCGCCAGCAGCCAAGAAGCTACCCGACAGAGCTCCTACGAGCAGTACTTC.